This passage covers 9 T cell receptor beta chains from one sample sequenced in a study of T cells in Graves' hyperthyroidism and ophthalmopathy. RNA transcripts were the template for amplifying TCR beta CDR3 regions. First-round RT-PCR of the TCR CDR3 relied on the HTBI primer set. One entry per CDR3 protein, called by TCRdb with MiXCR from the multiplex PCR reads. The sample carries approximately 590,000 distinct CDR3 sequences, under 60% recorded once. The sample comprised peripheral blood or thyroid tissue (not recorded which). These receptors all come from a woman aged 18 to 35 with Graves' hyperthyroidism.

The chain employs TRBV7-9 and TRBJ1-2, with D possibly TRBD1 on 5 matching bases. Germline loops: CDR1 SEHNR, CDR2 FQNEAQ (reference sequence). The CDR3 has 14 residues. Trimming removed 0 bases at V and 4 bases at J, with 9 bases between. The CDR3 sequence: CASSLAVGGYGYTF. CDR3 sequence (DNA): TGTGCCAGCAGCTTAGCGGTTGGGGGCTATGGCTACACCTTC.

The chain is built from TRBV9 and TRBJ2-5, with 8 bases matching TRBD1. The CDR3 runs 14 residues. CDR1 SGDLS and CDR2 YYNGEE come from the germline V gene. V shed 1 base, J shed 4 bases, and the junction held 3 bases outside the gene matches. CDR3 DNA sequence: TGTGCCAGCAGCGTACGGACAGGGAGAGAGACCCAGTACTTC. This sequence encodes CASSVRTGRETQYF.

The J gene is TRBJ1-5, the V gene TRBV4-2, with D perhaps matching TRBD1 (5 bases). Germline lookup yields CDR1 LGHNA and CDR2 YNFKEQ. The ends were cut back, 1 base at V and 7 bases at J, with 14 bases in the middle. The CDR3 covers 15 residues. The CDR3 here is CASSQAEGAGQPQHF. In DNA form, the CDR3 reads TGTGCCAGCAGCCAAGCAGAAGGGGCAGGGCAGCCCCAGCATTTT.

The chain links TRBV25-1 to TRBJ1-6, with D possibly matching TRBD1 (6 bases). The CDR3 runs to 15 residues. Trimming pared 6 bases from V and 7 bases from J, leaving 16 bases between. Germline values: CDR1 MGHDK, CDR2 SYGVNS. This CDR3 is CASRDRGTPNSPLHF. In DNA, the CDR3 is TGTGCCAGCAGAGATAGGGGGACACCCAATTCACCCCTCCACTTT.

The CDR3 sequence: CASSFRRGYSNQPQHF. The CDR3 DNA is TGTGCCAGCAGTTTCCGGCGGGGATATAGCAATCAGCCCCAGCATTTT. The J gene is TRBJ1-5, the V gene TRBV2; the D is unclear. V was shortened by 5 bases and J by 0 bases, with 14 bases between the two germline ends. CDR1 and CDR2 from the germline V gene are SNHLY and FYNNEI. The CDR3 contains 16 residues.

In its sample, this clonotype was seen a few times. This chain links TRBV7-6 with TRBJ2-5; possibly TRBD1 for D (5 bases). The germline V and J ends were trimmed by 7 bases and 2 bases, with 14 bases remaining between them. CDR1 is SGHVS, CDR2 FNYEAQ, per germline. The CDR3 totals 14 residues. Here the CDR3 reads CASTKDRPQETQYF. As DNA, the CDR3 is TGTGCCAGCACAAAAGACAGACCACAAGAGACCCAGTACTTC.

The chain links TRBV5-1 to TRBJ2-7, with 7 bases matching TRBD1. Germline V gene lookup returns CDR1 SGHRS and CDR2 YFSETQ. This CDR3 comprises 15 residues. V lost 0 bases and J lost 0; bases outside the gene matches: 3. CDR3 protein: CASSLGGQASYEQYF. The CDR3, as DNA: TGCGCCAGCAGCTTGGGTGGACAGGCCTCCTACGAGCAGTACTTC.

The sample holds a few counts of this clonotype. V is TRBV10-3 and J is TRBJ1-6, with 9 positions matching TRBD1. The CDR3 is 14 amino acids. CDR1 is ENHRY, CDR2 SYGVKD, per germline. The junction had 6 bases not matched to a gene; V was cut back by 8 bases and J by 7 bases. The CDR3 loop is CAIAPTGGNSPLHF. CDR3 coding DNA: TGTGCCATCGCCCCGACAGGGGGAAATTCACCCCTCCACTTT.

The sample holds many counts of this clonotype. This chain links TRBV5-1 with TRBJ2-7; the match to TRBD2 covers 8 bases. The trim removed 3 bases at V and 7 bases at J, leaving 15 bases unmatched. The germline gives CDR1 SGHRS, CDR2 YFSETQ. This CDR3 has 16 amino acids. CDR3 protein: CASSWATSGRGEEQYF. In DNA, the CDR3 is TGCGCCAGCAGCTGGGCTACTAGCGGCAGAGGGGAAGAGCAGTACTTC.